This TCR beta chain was sequenced for a study of tumor-infiltrating lymphocytes in oesophageal squamous cell carcinoma. TCRdb analysed the PCR reads with MiXCR anew, one entry per CDR3 protein. The sample carries more than 10,000 distinct CDR3 sequences, more than 55% recorded once. This clonotype occurred many times. This CDR3 has 15 amino acids. The V segment lost 6 bases and the J segment 6 bases; nucleotides outside the gene matches: 10. The germline gives CDR1 SGHNT, CDR2 YYREEE (reference sequence). J is TRBJ2-2 and V is TRBV5-4, with 8 bases fitting TRBD2. The source is a female donor with esophageal squamous cell carcinoma. Sequencing used esophageal tumor tissue. CDR3 loop: CASKERAGESGELFF. The CDR3 DNA is TGTGCCAGCAAAGAAAGAGCGGGAGAGTCCGGGGAGCTGTTTTTT.